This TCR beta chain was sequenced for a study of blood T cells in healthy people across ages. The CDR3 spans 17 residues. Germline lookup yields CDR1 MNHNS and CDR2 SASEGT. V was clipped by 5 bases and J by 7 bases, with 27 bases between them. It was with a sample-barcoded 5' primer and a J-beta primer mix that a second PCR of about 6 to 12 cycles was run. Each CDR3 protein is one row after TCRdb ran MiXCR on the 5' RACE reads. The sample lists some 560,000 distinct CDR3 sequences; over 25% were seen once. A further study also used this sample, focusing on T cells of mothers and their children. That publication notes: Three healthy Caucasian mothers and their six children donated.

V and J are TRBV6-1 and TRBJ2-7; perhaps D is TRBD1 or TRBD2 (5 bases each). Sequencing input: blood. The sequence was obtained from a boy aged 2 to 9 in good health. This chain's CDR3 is CASSPVGAEQLLYEQYF. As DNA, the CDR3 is TGTGCCAGCAGTCCGGTCGGGGCCGAACAGTTGTTGTATGAGCAGTACTTC.